A selection of T cell receptor beta chains follows, all from one sample in a study of a mutant IDH1 vaccine in newly diagnosed glioma. These TCRs' antigens remain unknown. Sequencing used immunoSEQ multiplex PCR; TCRdb keeps in-frame clones, though not all of them. Of fewer than 55,000 clones in the sample, about two thirds are singletons; the top ten hold under 5.5%. The input for sequencing was peripheral blood mononuclear cells (PBMCs), taken from a glioma patient whose treatment included an IDH1 peptide vaccine. These receptors were obtained from a man in his forties or fifties with glioma. Some clones in this sample may be carry-over from other donors' samples. Both conserved end residues are part of each CDR3. A D gene is named only where the DNA matches it firmly. Clone size is shown for a subset of rows, as once, few, many or a class of expanded clone.

j_call	clone_size	v_call	d_call	cdr3_length	cdr3_nt	cdr3_aa
TRBJ1-2	few	TRBV14	.	16	TGTGCCAGCAGCCAAGGGATGCGACGGAATAACTATGGCTACACCTTC	CASSQGMRRNNYGYTF
TRBJ1-2	.	TRBV10-1	TRBD1	15	TGCGCCAGCAGTGAGTCCGGGACAGGGGGCCTCGGCTACACCTTC	CASSESGTGGLGYTF
TRBJ2-2	few	TRBV2	.	13	TGTGCCAGCAGCGGGCAGGGGGGCGGGGAGCTGTTTTTT	CASSGQGGGELFF
TRBJ2-7	.	TRBV5-6	.	14	TGTGCCAGCAGCATACGGGGGGCTTCGGGGGAGCAGTACTTC	CASSIRGASGEQYF
TRBJ1-5	.	TRBV2	TRBD1	12	TGTGCCATCGGGACAGGGACTCAGCCCCAGCATTTT	CAIGTGTQPQHF
TRBJ1-6	.	TRBV7-6	.	14	TGTGCCAGCAGCCTTAGGATACAAAATTCACCCCTCCACTTT	CASSLRIQNSPLHF
TRBJ1-2	.	TRBV4-1	.	14	TGCGCCAGCAGCCAAGAGGGCTTAGCCTATGGCTACACCTTC	CASSQEGLAYGYTF
TRBJ1-2	.	TRBV5-4	.	14	TGTGCCAGCAGCAGGGAACTACTCCAGTATGGCTACACCTTC	CASSRELLQYGYTF
TRBJ1-5	few	TRBV30	.	14	TGTGCCTGGAGTACAGGAGGCTTCAATCAGCCCCAGCATTTT	CAWSTGGFNQPQHF
TRBJ2-5	.	TRBV6-5	.	12	TGTGCCAGCAGATCAGGTCGGGAGACCCAGTACTTC	CASRSGRETQYF
TRBJ1-5	few	TRBV7-9	.	14	TGTGCCAGCAGCTTAGACAGGGCCGGGCAGCCCCAGCATTTT	CASSLDRAGQPQHF
TRBJ1-2	.	TRBV6-1	.	14	TGTGCCAGCAGTGAAGGGGGAGCGAACTATGGCTACACCTTC	CASSEGGANYGYTF
TRBJ2-7	.	TRBV7-8	.	14	TGTGCCAGCAGCCTCCGGCCCGACTTGCACGAGCAGTACTTC	CASSLRPDLHEQYF
TRBJ2-3	.	TRBV29-1	.	15	TGCAGCGTGGCACTCGACGCGCTCCCCGGGGATACGCAGTATTTT	CSVALDALPGDTQYF
TRBJ2-7	.	TRBV7-9	.	13	TGTGCCAGCACCCCGGCGGCCGCGCTCGAGCAGTACTTC	CASTPAAALEQYF
TRBJ1-2	few	TRBV5-1	.	13	TGCGCCAGCAGCTTGGAAGCTGGTTATGGCTACACCTTC	CASSLEAGYGYTF
TRBJ2-5	.	TRBV19	.	14	TGTGCCAGTAGTATAGTGGAGGGAGTGGAGACCCAGTACTTC	CASSIVEGVETQYF
TRBJ1-2	.	TRBV6-5	.	14	TGTGCCAGCAGTTCGGCAGCAGGGGACTATGGCTACACCTTC	CASSSAAGDYGYTF
TRBJ1-1	.	TRBV19	TRBD1	15	TGTGCCAGTAGTACGACCCGAGGGACAGGAACTGAAGCTTTCTTT	CASSTTRGTGTEAFF
TRBJ1-2	.	TRBV30	.	14	TGTGCCTGGAAACATGGGACGGCTAACTATGGCTACACCTTC	CAWKHGTANYGYTF
TRBJ1-2	.	TRBV6-5	TRBD1	13	TGTGCCAGCAGTGTGGACAGGGGGCTTGGCTACACCTTC	CASSVDRGLGYTF
TRBJ2-1	.	TRBV5-4	.	16	TGTGCCAGCAGCTTGTCTCTGGGGAGCTCCTACAATGAGCAGTTCTTC	CASSLSLGSSYNEQFF
TRBJ1-4	.	TRBV18	.	16	TGTGCCAGCTCACCATATGATTCTGACTTAGGCGAAAAACTGTTTTTT	CASSPYDSDLGEKLFF
TRBJ2-3	.	TRBV30	.	12	TGTGCCTGGACCGCGCAGGGTGATACGCAGTATTTT	CAWTAQGDTQYF
TRBJ1-2	few	TRBV25-1	.	15	TGTGCCAGCAGTGAAGCCGGGGGCGGCGACTATGGCTACACCTTC	CASSEAGGGDYGYTF
TRBJ1-2	.	TRBV5-1	TRBD1	13	TGCGCCAGCAGCTTTGGGACAGGTAGCGGCTACACCTTC	CASSFGTGSGYTF
TRBJ1-2	once	TRBV2	TRBD1	15	TGTGCCAGCAGTGAGCCGGGACAGGGTGACTATGGCTACACCTTC	CASSEPGQGDYGYTF
TRBJ2-3	.	TRBV7-7	TRBD2	15	TGTGCTAGCAGCCTGAGCGGGGGGGTCGGAGATACGCAGTATTTT	CASSLSGGVGDTQYF
TRBJ1-5	.	TRBV2	.	11	TGTGCCAGCAGTGATGGTCAGCCCCAGCATTTT	CASSDGQPQHF
TRBJ1-5	.	TRBV2	.	13	TGTGCCAGCATGGGACAAAGCAATCAGCCCCAGCATTTT	CASMGQSNQPQHF
TRBJ2-7	few	TRBV9	.	14	TGTGCCAGCAGCGTAGCGTCTCCTTCCTACGAGCAGTACTTC	CASSVASPSYEQYF
TRBJ2-7	.	TRBV19	.	14	TGTGCCAGTAGTATAGGGGACGGAGCCTACGAGCAGTACTTC	CASSIGDGAYEQYF
TRBJ1-4	.	TRBV29-1	.	12	TGCAGCGTTGAAAGCGTGGATGAAAAACTGTTTTTT	CSVESVDEKLFF
TRBJ1-2	few	TRBV7-9	.	13	TGTGCCAGCAGCGTACAGGATTGGGCTGGCTACACCTTC	CASSVQDWAGYTF
TRBJ2-5	.	TRBV6-5	TRBD2	15	TGTGCCAGCAGTGGGACTAGCGGGGGTTTGGAGACCCAGTACTTC	CASSGTSGGLETQYF
TRBJ1-4	.	TRBV29-1	.	14	TGCAGCGCTAATCCGGGGACGGGTAATGAAAAACTGTTTTTT	CSANPGTGNEKLFF
TRBJ2-1	.	TRBV5-4	TRBD1	15	TGTGCCAGCAGCTCCGGGACAGTCTACTACAATGAGCAGTTCTTC	CASSSGTVYYNEQFF
TRBJ2-1	once	TRBV30	TRBD2	14	TGTGCCTGGAGGGGTAGCGGGCGGCCGGGTGAGCAGTTCTTC	CAWRGSGRPGEQFF
TRBJ2-1	.	TRBV7-9	TRBD2	16	TGTGCCAGCACCCCCCCTGGACTAGCGGGGGGCAATGAGCAGTTCTTC	CASTPPGLAGGNEQFF
TRBJ2-5	.	TRBV10-1	TRBD1	14	TGCGCCAGCAGTGAGCCCGGGACAGAAGAGACCCAGTACTTC	CASSEPGTEETQYF
TRBJ2-1	.	TRBV6-5	TRBD2	15	TGTGCCAGCAGCCGGACTAGCGGGGGGCCCAATGAGCAGTTCTTC	CASSRTSGGPNEQFF
TRBJ2-3	.	TRBV4-1	.	15	TGCGCCAGCAGTTCGCGGCCCCTGGGGACAGATACGCAGTATTTT	CASSSRPLGTDTQYF
TRBJ1-1	.	TRBV30	TRBD1	16	TGTGCCTGGAGTGCCCCGACGGACAGGGGGTACCCCGAAGCTTTCTTT	CAWSAPTDRGYPEAFF
TRBJ2-5	.	TRBV6-1	.	12	TGTGCCAGCAGTGAACCCCTAGGGACCCAGTACTTC	CASSEPLGTQYF
TRBJ2-7	.	TRBV7-9	TRBD1	14	TGTGCCAGCAGCTCGCCGGGACAGGAATACGAGCAGTACTTC	CASSSPGQEYEQYF
TRBJ2-7	few	TRBV5-6	.	15	TGTGCCAGCAGCTTGTCGCAGCAGGGTATCGACGAGCAGTACTTC	CASSLSQQGIDEQYF
TRBJ1-2	.	TRBV5-4	TRBD1	13	TGTGCCAGCAGCCTAGACAGGGGCTATGGCTACACCTTC	CASSLDRGYGYTF
TRBJ1-5	few	TRBV7-9	TRBD1	15	TGTGCCAGCAGCCCCCCCGGGACAGAGCTTCAGCCCCAGCATTTT	CASSPPGTELQPQHF